This T cell receptor (beta chain) is drawn from a study of blood T cell repertoires in COVID-19. Whole-study context: Sites across the United States, Italy and Spain contributed samples from acute and convalescent COVID-19. PBMCs, B-cell-depleted T cells, or T cells provided the cDNA or gDNA that made up the material.

Per the authors' pipeline: Amplification with reference gene primers provided the estimates of nucleated cell counts. Using immunoSEQ multiplex PCR, the repertoire was profiled, and TCRdb retains in-frame clones only, with some absent. The V and J calls and clone size come from that table; D and trimming were worked out from the DNA. The sample has around 200,000 clones, around 83% seen once. Germline lookup yields CDR1 MDHEN and CDR2 SYDVKM. This CDR3 region has 15 residues. The V gene lost 1 base and the J gene lost 2 bases, with 12 bases spanning the gap. The sequence came from a woman aged 40 to 55 with acute or convalescent COVID-19. V and J are TRBV28 and TRBJ2-7; D is perhaps TRBD2 (5 bases). The sequenced sample consisted of peripheral blood. The CDR3 region is CASSLFTSSPYEQYF. The CDR3 DNA is TGTGCCAGCAGTTTATTTACTAGTTCGCCCTACGAGCAGTACTTC.